The 16 T cell receptor beta chains in this list originate from one sample, sequenced in a study of beta chain features in type 1 diabetes. Study results and limitations: The study found moderately but significantly shorter TCRB CDR3s in all four CD4+ subsets of Type 1 diabetes patients.

Antigens of these TCRs are unknown. Of the isolated RNA, all was reverse transcribed, and so the sequenced material was expressed TCRB transcripts. Produced via immunoSEQ multiplex PCR; TCRdb's table is partial and in-frame only. The top ten clones hold about 0.5% of a sample with about 160,000 clones, 6.5% to 10% of them seen once. Sequenced material: central memory CD4+ T cells from blood. The receptors here all came from a woman younger than 35 with type 1 diabetes.

The chain joins TRBV29-1 to TRBJ2-1, with 13 bases that match TRBD2. Trimming took 8 bases from V and 15 from J; bases not matched to a gene: 13. The CDR3 length is 13 residues. Germline assignment: CDR1 SQVTM and CDR2 ANQGSEA. The CDR3 DNA follows: TGCAGCCGCCGGACTAGCGGGAGTCTAGCCCGGTTCTTC. Its protein is CSRRTSGSLARFF.

This clone came up a few times. J is TRBJ2-1 and V is TRBV5-1; D is possibly TRBD1 (5 bases). CDR3 length: 15 residues. Germline values: CDR1 SGHRS, CDR2 YFSETQ. Trimming shortened V by 0 bases and J by 6 bases, and 13 bases separated the two germline ends. In DNA form, the CDR3 reads TGCGCCAGCAGCTTGGGCAGGGCGGTAGGCAATGAGCAGTTCTTC. Amino acid sequence: CASSLGRAVGNEQFF.

There are a few counts of this clone. The chain recombines TRBV2 with TRBJ1-4; TRBD1 matches 7 bases. The CDR3 is made up of 14 amino acids. With V trimmed by 5 bases and J by 5 bases, 5 bases remained unmatched. CDR1 and CDR2 from the germline V gene are SNHLY and FYNNEI. CDR3 loop: CASSQMDRNEKLFF. DNA for the CDR3: TGTGCCAGCAGTCAAATGGACAGGAATGAAAAACTGTTTTTT.

The J gene is TRBJ2-3, the V gene TRBV20-1; D is uncertain. The germline V gene has CDR1 DFQATT and CDR2 SNEGSKA (reference sequence). The germline V and J ends were trimmed by 8 bases and 2 bases, with 5 bases remaining between them. The CDR3 is 10 amino acids. The CDR3 here is CSSFTDTQYF. Written as DNA, the CDR3 is TGCAGTTCATTCACAGATACGCAGTATTTT.

V gene TRBV7-2 combines with J gene TRBJ1-2, with TRBD1 identical over 9 bases. This CDR3 contains 14 residues. Germline V CDR1 and CDR2: SGHTA, FQGNSA. The V gene end was trimmed by 5 bases and the J gene end by 2 bases; junction bases not matched to a gene: 3. CDR3 amino acids: CASSRTGVNYGYTF. The DNA for the CDR3 is TGTGCCAGCAGCCGGACAGGGGTCAACTATGGCTACACCTTC.

This clone turned up a few times. The rearrangement links TRBV6-6 to TRBJ2-7; 10 bases line up with TRBD1. The CDR3 is 13 amino acids. Germline CDR1 reads MNHNY; CDR2 reads SVGAGI (reference sequence). With V trimmed by 6 bases and J by 7 bases, 6 bases remained unmatched. The CDR3 DNA reads TGTGCCAGCAGCCCTGACAGGGGGCGGGAGCAGTACTTC. Translated: CASSPDRGREQYF.

This clone was observed a handful of times. The rearrangement links TRBV5-5 to TRBJ2-3; 13 nucleotides line up with TRBD2. The CDR3 sequence is 18 residues long. With 6 bases clipped from V and 4 bases from J, the junction kept 14 bases outside the gene matches. Germline V CDR1 and CDR2: SGHKS, YYEKEE (reference sequence). In nucleotides, the CDR3 is TGTGCCAGCATCCTGGGACTAGCGGGGACCGCCCTCGCAGATACGCAGTATTTT. Protein: CASILGLAGTALADTQYF.

The J gene is TRBJ1-6, the V gene TRBV11-3; D not resolved. The germline V and J ends were trimmed by 4 bases and 7 bases, with 2 bases remaining between them. Germline lookup yields CDR1 SGHNT and CDR2 YENEEA. This CDR3 is 11 amino acids long. DNA of the CDR3: TGTGCCAGCAGCTCGAATTCACCCCTCCACTTT. Translating gives CASSSNSPLHF.

This rearrangement joins TRBV2 to TRBJ2-6; 9 bases match TRBD2. The CDR3 has 17 amino acids. V gave up 7 bases and J gave up 0 bases; unmatched junction bases: 7. CDR1 and CDR2 (germline): SNHLY, FYNNEI. In DNA, the CDR3 is TGTGCCAGCACCAGACTAGCGGTCCGCTCTGGGGCCAACGTCCTGACTTTC. Translated: CASTRLAVRSGANVLTF. The complete variable domain, with remaining parts taken from reference TRBV2 and TRBJ2-6, reads EPEVTQTPSHQVTQMGQEVILRCVPISNHLYFYWYRQILGQKVEFLVSFYNNEISEKSEIFDDQFSVERPDGSNFTLKIRSTKLEDSAMYFCASTRLAVRSGANVLTFGAGSRLTVL.

The table lists this clone with a few counts. The chain carries TRBV28 and TRBJ2-7; no clear D gene. The CDR3 covers 15 residues. Per the germline V gene, CDR1 is MDHEN and CDR2 is SYDVKM. V lost 5 bases and J lost 0, with 14 bases in between. The CDR3 DNA is TGTGCCAGCAGTCCCCATGAGGCCGGCTCCTACGAGCAGTACTTC. Translation gives CASSPHEAGSYEQYF.

The chain employs TRBV25-1 and TRBJ2-5, with D unresolved. CDR1 is MGHDK and CDR2 is SYGVNS in the germline V gene. The V end was cut by 3 bases, the J end by 3 bases, with 14 bases between. This CDR3 region has 15 residues. The CDR3 here is CASSEDSQPKETQYF. CDR3 sequence (DNA): TGTGCCAGCAGTGAGGATAGCCAACCCAAAGAGACCCAGTACTTC.

This clone has a handful of counts. The chain combines TRBV18 with TRBJ2-1, with 11 bases identical to TRBD2. Germline CDR1 and CDR2: KGHSH and LQKENI. The CDR3 has 16 residues. The V and J ends lost 3 bases and 7 bases, in that order; junction bases with no gene match: 8. The CDR3 loop reads CASSPQSSGGANEQFF. The CDR3 nucleotides are TGTGCCAGCTCACCCCAGAGTAGCGGGGGGGCGAATGAGCAGTTCTTC.

The chain combines TRBV6-5 with TRBJ2-3, with unresolved D. This CDR3 contains 12 residues. Trimming shortened V by 4 bases and J by 6 bases, and 8 bases separated the two germline ends. The V gene's germline CDR1 is MNHEY and CDR2 SVGAGI. DNA of the CDR3: TGTGCCAGCAGTTTTTCCGGGGATACGCAGTATTTT. Its translation: CASSFSGDTQYF.

The gene calls are TRBV5-4 and TRBJ2-7; D gene unclear. Per germline, CDR1 SGHNT and CDR2 YYREEE (reference sequence). The CDR3 runs to 14 residues. The V end lost 0 bases, the J end lost 1 base, and 8 bases lay between the germline ends. CDR3 DNA: TGTGCCAGCAGCTTGGATGCGCGGTCCTACGAGCAGTACTTC. Amino acid sequence: CASSLDARSYEQYF.

The rearrangement uses TRBV27 and TRBJ1-1, with 7 bases lining up with TRBD1. V dropped 0 bases and J dropped 9; count of bases not matched to a gene: 4. The CDR3 covers 13 residues. The V gene's germline CDR1 is MNHEY and CDR2 SMNVEV (reference sequence). The CDR3 coding sequence is TGTGCCAGCAGTTTATCGTGGACAGGAAAAGCTTTCTTT. Its translation: CASSLSWTGKAFF.

This clone has just a few counts. The gene calls are TRBV4-1 and TRBJ2-5; TRBD2 aligns across 7 bases. The ends lost 3 bases at V and 1 base at J; junction bases unmatched: 5. Looked up from germline, CDR1 is MGHRA and CDR2 is YSYEKL. The CDR3 consists of 15 residues. This CDR3 is CASSQGRGVQETQYF. The CDR3 coding sequence is TGCGCCAGCAGCCAGGGTCGGGGGGTCCAAGAGACCCAGTACTTC.